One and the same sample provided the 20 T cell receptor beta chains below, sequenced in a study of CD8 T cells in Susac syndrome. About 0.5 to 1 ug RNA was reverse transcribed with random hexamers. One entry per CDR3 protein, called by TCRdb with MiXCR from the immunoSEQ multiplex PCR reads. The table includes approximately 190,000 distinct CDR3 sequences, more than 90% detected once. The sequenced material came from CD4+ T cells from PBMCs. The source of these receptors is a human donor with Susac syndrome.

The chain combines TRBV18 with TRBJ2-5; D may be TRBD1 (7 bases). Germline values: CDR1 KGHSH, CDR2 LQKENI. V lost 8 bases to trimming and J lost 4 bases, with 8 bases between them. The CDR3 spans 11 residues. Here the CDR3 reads CASQGGETQYF. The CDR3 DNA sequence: TGTGCCAGCCAGGGGGGAGAGACCCAGTACTTC.

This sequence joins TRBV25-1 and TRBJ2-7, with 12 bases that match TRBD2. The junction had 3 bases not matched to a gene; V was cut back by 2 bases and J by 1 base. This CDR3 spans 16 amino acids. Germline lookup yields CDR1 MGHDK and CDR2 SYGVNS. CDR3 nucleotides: TGTGCCAGCAGTGAACTTGGGACTAGCGGGTCCTACGAGCAGTACTTC. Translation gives CASSELGTSGSYEQYF.

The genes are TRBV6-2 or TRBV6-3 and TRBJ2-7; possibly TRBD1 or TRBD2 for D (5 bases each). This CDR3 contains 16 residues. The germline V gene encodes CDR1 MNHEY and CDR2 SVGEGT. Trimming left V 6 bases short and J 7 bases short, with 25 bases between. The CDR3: CASSSVPGRGAGEQYF. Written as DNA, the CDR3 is TGTGCCAGCAGCTCTGTACCGGGACGAGGGGCAGGTGAGCAGTACTTC.

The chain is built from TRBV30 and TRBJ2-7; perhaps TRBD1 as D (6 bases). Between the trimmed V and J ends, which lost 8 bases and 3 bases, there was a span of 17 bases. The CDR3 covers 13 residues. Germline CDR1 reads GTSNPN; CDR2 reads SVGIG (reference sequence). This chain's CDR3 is CAAPGTTNYEQYF. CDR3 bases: TGTGCCGCCCCCGGGACAACCAACTACGAGCAGTACTTC.

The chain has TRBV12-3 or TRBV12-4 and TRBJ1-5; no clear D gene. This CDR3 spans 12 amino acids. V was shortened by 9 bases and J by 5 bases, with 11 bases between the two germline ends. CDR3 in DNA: TGTGCCAGTAGTCTCCTGGATCAGCCCCAGCATTTT. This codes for CASSLLDQPQHF.

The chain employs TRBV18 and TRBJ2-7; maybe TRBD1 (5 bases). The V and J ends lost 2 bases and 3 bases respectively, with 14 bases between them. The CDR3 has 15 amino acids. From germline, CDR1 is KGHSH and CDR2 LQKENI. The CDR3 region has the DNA TGTGCCAGCTCACCAATGGGCGCCCAGGGCTACGAGCAGTACTTC. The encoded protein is CASSPMGAQGYEQYF.

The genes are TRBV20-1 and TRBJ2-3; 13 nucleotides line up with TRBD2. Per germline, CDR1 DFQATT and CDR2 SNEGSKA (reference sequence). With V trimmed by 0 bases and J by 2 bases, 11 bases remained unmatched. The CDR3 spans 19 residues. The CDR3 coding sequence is TGCAGTGCTAGAGACCCCGCGAGTGGACTAGCGGGGGTCACAGATACGCAGTATTTT. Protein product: CSARDPASGLAGVTDTQYF.

For the CDR3, the DNA is TGTGCCACTAGACAGGGAGGGATGGACGAGCAGTACTTC. It yields the protein CATRQGGMDEQYF. The V call is TRBV10-3, the J call TRBJ2-7; D is perhaps TRBD1 or TRBD2 (7 bases each). The CDR3 spans 13 residues. Trimming cost V 10 bases and J 5 bases, with 18 bases left between them. CDR1 and CDR2 from the germline V gene are ENHRY and SYGVKD.

This chain's CDR3 is CASGRLAQDNEQFF. In nucleotides, the CDR3 is TGTGCCAGCGGCCGACTAGCGCAAGACAATGAGCAGTTCTTC. This chain joins TRBV12-3 or TRBV12-4 and TRBJ2-1, with 8 bases lining up with TRBD2. The CDR3 totals 14 residues. Trimming removed 8 bases from V and 5 bases from J; junction bases left unmatched: 8.

The DNA for the CDR3 is TGCGCCAGCAGCGCACATGTACCGGGACAGGGTGCGGAGCAGTACTTC. The encoded protein is CASSAHVPGQGAEQYF. V and J are TRBV5-1 and TRBJ2-7, with TRBD1 identical over 9 bases. This CDR3 has 16 residues. The germline gives CDR1 SGHRS, CDR2 YFSETQ. V lost 4 bases, J lost 7 bases, and 15 bases stayed unmatched.

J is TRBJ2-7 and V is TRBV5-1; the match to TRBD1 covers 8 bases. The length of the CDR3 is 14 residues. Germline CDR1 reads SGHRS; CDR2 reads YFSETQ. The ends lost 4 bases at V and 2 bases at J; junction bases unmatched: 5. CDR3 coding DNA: TGCGCCAGCAGCCCAGGGACAGGAGCCTACGAGCAGTACTTC. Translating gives CASSPGTGAYEQYF.

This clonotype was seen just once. CDR3 loop: CASSPGTWNTEAFF. The CDR3 region has the DNA TGTGCCAGCAGTCCCGGGACGTGGAACACTGAAGCTTTCTTT. This chain links TRBV12-3 or TRBV12-4 with TRBJ1-1; D may be TRBD1 (5 bases). Trimming cost V 5 bases and J 1 base, with 11 bases left between them. The CDR3 contains 14 residues.

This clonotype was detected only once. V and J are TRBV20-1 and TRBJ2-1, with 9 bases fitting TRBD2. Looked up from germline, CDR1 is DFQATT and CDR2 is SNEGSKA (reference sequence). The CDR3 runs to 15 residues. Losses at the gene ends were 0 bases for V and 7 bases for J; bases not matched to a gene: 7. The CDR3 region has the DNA TGCAGTGCTAGAGAACGCGGGGGGGCGAGTAATGAGCAGTTCTTC. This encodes CSARERGGASNEQFF.

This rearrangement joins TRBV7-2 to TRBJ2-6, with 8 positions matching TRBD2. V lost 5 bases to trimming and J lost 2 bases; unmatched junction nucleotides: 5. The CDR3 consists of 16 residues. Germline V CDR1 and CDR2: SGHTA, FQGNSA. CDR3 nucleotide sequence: TGTGCCAGCAGCCCCCAAGCGGGGGCTGGGGCCAACGTCCTGACTTTC. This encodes CASSPQAGAGANVLTF.

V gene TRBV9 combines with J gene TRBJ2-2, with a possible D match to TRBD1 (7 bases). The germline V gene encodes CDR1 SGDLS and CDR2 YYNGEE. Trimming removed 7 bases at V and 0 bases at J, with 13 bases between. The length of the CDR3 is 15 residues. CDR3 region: CASQGGSANTGELFF. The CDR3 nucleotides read TGTGCCAGCCAGGGGGGCAGCGCGAACACCGGGGAGCTGTTTTTT.

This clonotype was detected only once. CDR3 coding DNA: TGTGCCAGCAGCCCCCTCGGCCCGAACACCGGGGAGCTGTTTTTT. As protein: CASSPLGPNTGELFF. V is TRBV12-3 or TRBV12-4 and J is TRBJ2-2; D unclear. The CDR3 extends over 15 amino acids. The V gene lost 6 bases and the J gene lost 0 bases, with 11 bases spanning the gap.

This CDR3 reads CASSLERTGDSPLHF. CDR3 in DNA: TGTGCCAGCAGTTTAGAGAGGACAGGGGATTCACCCCTCCACTTT. The rearrangement joins TRBV12-3 or TRBV12-4 to TRBJ1-6; TRBD1 aligns across 9 bases. V dropped 1 base and J dropped 8; count of bases not matched to a gene: 3. The CDR3 runs 15 residues.

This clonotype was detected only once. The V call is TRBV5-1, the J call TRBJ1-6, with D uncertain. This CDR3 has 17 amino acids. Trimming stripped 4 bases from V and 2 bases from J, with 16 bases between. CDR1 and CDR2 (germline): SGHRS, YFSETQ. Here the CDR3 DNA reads TGCGCCAGCAGCCCCTTGGGAGGCCGGACCTATAATTCACCCCTCCACTTT. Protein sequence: CASSPLGGRTYNSPLHF.

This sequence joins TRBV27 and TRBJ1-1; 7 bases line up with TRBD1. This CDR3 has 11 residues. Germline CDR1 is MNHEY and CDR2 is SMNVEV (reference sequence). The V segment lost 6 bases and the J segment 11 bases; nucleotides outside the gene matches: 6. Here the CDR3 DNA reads TGTGCCAGCAGACTGGACAGGACGGCTTTCTTT. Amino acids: CASRLDRTAFF.

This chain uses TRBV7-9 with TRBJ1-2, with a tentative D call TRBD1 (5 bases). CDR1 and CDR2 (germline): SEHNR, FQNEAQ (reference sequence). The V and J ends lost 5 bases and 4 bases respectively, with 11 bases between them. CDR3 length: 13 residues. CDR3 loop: CASSPDSPYGYTF. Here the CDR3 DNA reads TGTGCCAGCAGCCCTGACAGCCCCTATGGCTACACCTTC.